This entry lists 17 T cell receptor beta chains sequenced from one sample in a study of T-cell reconstitution after alpha-beta-depleted transplantation in children. A library of TCRbeta sequences, prepared with unique molecular identifiers, was generated. MiXCR, applied by TCRdb to the PCR reads, yields one record per CDR3 protein. This table has about 240,000 distinct CDR3 sequences, roughly a quarter appearing once. The sequenced sample was PBMCs, obtained before TCRalphabeta/CD19-depleted stem cell transplant. These receptor sequences come from a girl aged 2 to 10 with Fanconi anemia, due to receive a stem cell transplant.

Only a few counts were recorded for this clonotype. The CDR3 region is CSVVQLNTEAFF. As DNA, the CDR3 is TGCAGCGTTGTACAGTTGAACACTGAAGCTTTCTTT. V gene TRBV29-1 combines with J gene TRBJ1-1; no clear D gene. Trimming removed 4 bases from V and 0 bases from J, with 6 bases in between. CDR3 length: 12 amino acids. Germline lookup yields CDR1 SQVTM and CDR2 ANQGSEA.

The chain combines TRBV20-1 with TRBJ2-3, with 10 bases identical to TRBD2. The ends lost 1 base at V and 8 bases at J; junction bases unmatched: 9. The CDR3 contains 15 residues. Germline-derived CDR1 and CDR2 are DFQATT and SNEGSKA (reference sequence). CDR3 sequence: CSARGPLAGSGTQYF. As DNA, the CDR3 is TGCAGTGCTAGAGGCCCACTAGCGGGGTCGGGTACGCAGTATTTT.

The J gene is TRBJ2-5, the V gene TRBV20-1; TRBD2 agrees at 11 bases. Trimming cost V 5 bases and J 7 bases; bases outside gene matches: 12. Germline assignment: CDR1 DFQATT and CDR2 SNEGSKA (reference sequence). This CDR3 is 15 amino acids long. The CDR3 DNA reads as TGCAGTGCTGGCTATAGCGGGAGGGCCTCGGGGACCCAGTACTTC. It encodes CSAGYSGRASGTQYF.

This chain connects TRBV5-1 to TRBJ2-2; D uncertain. CDR3 length equals 13 residues. Germline lookup yields CDR1 SGHRS and CDR2 YFSETQ. V was cut by 2 bases and J by 6 bases, with 8 bases left in between. The CDR3 DNA reads TGCGCCAGCAGCTTAGTCCAGGCCGGGGAGCTGTTTTTT. It translates to CASSLVQAGELFF. Full variable domain (missing parts from reference TRBV5-1 and TRBJ2-2): KAGVTQTPRYLIKTRGQQVTLSCSPISGHRSVSWYQQTPGQGLQFLFEYFSETQRNKGNFPGRFSGRQFSNSRSEMNVSTLELGDSALYLCASSLVQAGELFFGEGSRLTVL.

This clonotype appeared many times. The chain is built from TRBV7-2 and TRBJ2-1; possible D gene TRBD2, 7 bases. Germline CDR1 reads SGHTA; CDR2 reads FQGNSA. V was clipped by 10 bases and J by 5 bases, with 18 bases between them. There are 14 residues in the CDR3. The CDR3, as DNA: TGTGCCACCGGACGTAGGGGGGGAAACAATGAGCAGTTCTTC. It is translated as CATGRRGGNNEQFF.

In its sample, this clonotype was seen many times. The V gene is TRBV10-3, the J gene TRBJ2-7; 7 bases fit TRBD1. Unmatched junction bases numbered 11, after V lost 4 bases and J lost 2 bases. Germline values: CDR1 ENHRY, CDR2 SYGVKD. CDR3 length equals 16 residues. Written as DNA, the CDR3 is TGTGCCATCAGTGGAATTGACAGGGCGGCCACCTACGAGCAGTACTTC. Its protein is CAISGIDRAATYEQYF.

The chain links TRBV7-6 to TRBJ2-2; no reliable D call. Germline CDR1 and CDR2: SGHVS and FNYEAQ. The V and J ends lost 5 bases and 4 bases respectively, with 8 bases between them. The CDR3 contains 13 residues. CDR3 region: CASSARLTGELFF. DNA of the CDR3: TGTGCCAGCAGCGCTCGTCTCACCGGGGAGCTGTTTTTT.

Written as DNA, the CDR3 is TGCAGTGCTAGTGAAGCAGGGGGCGCAGAGACCCAGTACTTC. Its protein is CSASEAGGAETQYF. The chain combines TRBV20-1 with TRBJ2-5; 8 bases are a match to TRBD1. This CDR3 is 14 amino acids long. The ends lost 3 bases at V and 4 bases at J; junction bases unmatched: 7. Germline values: CDR1 DFQATT, CDR2 SNEGSKA (reference sequence).

DNA for the CDR3: TGCGCCAGCAGCCATTTAGGGGGGGGCAATCAGCCCCAGCATTTT. Protein: CASSHLGGGNQPQHF. The V gene is TRBV4-1, the J gene TRBJ1-5, with D perhaps matching TRBD1 (6 bases). The germline V gene encodes CDR1 MGHRA and CDR2 YSYEKL. V was pared by 3 bases and J by 2 bases, with 11 bases between. The CDR3 is 15 residues long.

About this clonotype: The germline gene is not matched at one end of the junction; a read error may be the cause. The chain employs TRBV5-1 and TRBJ2-5; D is perhaps TRBD1 (6 bases). There are 15 residues in the CDR3. The germline V gene has CDR1 SGHRS and CDR2 YFSETQ. The CDR3 DNA is TGCGCCAGCAGCTTGGATCAGGGGCTGGGGGAGATCCAGTACTTC. It is translated as CASSLDQGLGEIQYF.

At least ten counts were recorded for this clonotype. The rearrangement links TRBV12-3 or TRBV12-4 to TRBJ2-1, with 8 bases aligning to TRBD2. This CDR3 comprises 13 residues. V was pared by 3 bases and J by 7 bases, with 2 bases of the junction left unmatched. CDR3: CASSLSSGNEQFF. The CDR3 DNA reads as TGTGCCAGCAGTTTGTCTAGCGGGAATGAGCAGTTCTTC.

In its sample, this clonotype was seen many times. The chain is built from TRBV12-3 or TRBV12-4 and TRBJ1-5, with unresolved D. The CDR3 has 12 amino acids. Trimming pared 5 bases from V and 7 bases from J, leaving 9 bases between. The CDR3 nucleotides are TGTGCCAGCAGTAGTGTGGGGCAGCCCCAGCATTTT. Its translation is CASSSVGQPQHF.

The chain uses TRBV18 and TRBJ2-1; 11 bases fit TRBD2. The V segment lost 0 bases and the J segment 10 bases; nucleotides outside the gene matches: 8. The CDR3 runs to 16 residues. Germline assignment: CDR1 KGHSH and CDR2 LQKENI. The CDR3 loop reads CASSPPLVLAGAEQFF. The CDR3 nucleotides are TGTGCCAGCTCACCACCGTTAGTACTAGCGGGGGCCGAGCAGTTCTTC.

V gene TRBV24-1 combines with J gene TRBJ2-7, with 7 bases aligning to TRBD1. Germline V gene sequence: CDR1 KGHDR, CDR2 SFDVKD. CDR3 length equals 13 residues. V trimming: 4 bases; J trimming: 3 bases; junction bases outside the gene matches: 2. CDR3 protein: CATSDRDSYEQYF. CDR3 DNA: TGTGCCACCAGTGACAGGGACAGCTACGAGCAGTACTTC.

This clonotype was counted at least ten times. V gene TRBV7-2 combines with J gene TRBJ2-1; D perhaps matches TRBD1 (6 bases). The germline V gene has CDR1 SGHTA and CDR2 FQGNSA. The CDR3 is 16 residues long. Between the trimmed V and J ends, which lost 1 base and 3 bases, there was a span of 13 bases. The CDR3 coding sequence is TGTGCCAGCAGCTTAGACAGGGTTTATCTCTACAATGAGCAGTTCTTC. Amino acids: CASSLDRVYLYNEQFF.

The chain recombines TRBV5-5 with TRBJ2-7; a weak D match, TRBD2 (5 bases). This CDR3 region has 13 residues. Germline assignment: CDR1 SGHKS and CDR2 YYEKEE (reference sequence). Trimming took 2 bases from V and 5 from J, leaving 11 bases between them. The CDR3 sequence is CASSLSGVHEQYF. The CDR3 DNA follows: TGTGCCAGCAGCTTAAGCGGCGTCCACGAGCAGTACTTC.

This clonotype was observed many times. V is TRBV12-3 or TRBV12-4 and J is TRBJ2-1; the D gene is possibly TRBD2 (5 bases). The CDR3 is made up of 15 amino acids. With 4 bases removed from V and 3 bases from J, the gap between germline ends came to 13 bases. The CDR3 nucleotides are TGTGCCAGCAGTTCGAGCGGAAGCGTCTACAATGAGCAGTTCTTC. It specifies CASSSSGSVYNEQFF.